Listed below are T cell receptor beta chains from one sample, sequenced in a study of human T cells and chemical hapten exposure. One entry per CDR3 protein, called by TCRdb with MiXCR from the RACE reads. This sample yields 130,000 or so distinct CDR3 sequences, of which 10% to 12% are seen a single time; 2.4% belongs to the top ten. This material consisted of whole blood, taken in connection with sensitization to the hapten diphenylcyclopropenone (DPC). The source of these receptors is a woman in her forties or fifties with alopecia areata. Some clones in this sample may be carry-over from other donors' samples. CDR3s leave out the opening cysteine and the closing phenylalanine or tryptophan.

j_gene: TRBJ2-3
v_gene: TRBV12-3/TRBV12-4
CDR3aa: ASSLASGGFTDTQY

j_gene: TRBJ1-6
v_gene: TRBV27
CDR3aa: ASSLYNSPLH

j_gene: TRBJ1-4
v_gene: TRBV4-3
CDR3aa: ASSQDARPPNEKLF

j_gene: TRBJ2-7
v_gene: TRBV9
CDR3aa: ASSVIAGGPYEQY

j_gene: TRBJ2-1
v_gene: TRBV6-6
CDR3aa: ASSYSGGAQGRNEQF

j_gene: TRBJ1-4
v_gene: TRBV2
CDR3aa: ASRSQGSGEKLF

j_gene: TRBJ2-6
v_gene: TRBV7-9
CDR3aa: ASPDRGRSGANVLT

j_gene: TRBJ1-4
v_gene: TRBV7-9
CDR3aa: ASSPANEKLF

j_gene: TRBJ1-5
v_gene: TRBV10-3
CDR3aa: AISESPLNQPQH

j_gene: TRBJ1-1
v_gene: TRBV4-1
CDR3aa: ASSQEATYTEAF

j_gene: TRBJ1-4
v_gene: TRBV3-1
CDR3aa: ASSRAGTNEKLF